These T cell receptor beta chains were read from a single sample in a study of cytotoxic CD8 clonotypes in ibrutinib-treated CLL. TCRdb's table, derived via immunoSEQ multiplex PCR, lists solely in-frame clones and lacks some. The sample includes 200,000 to 250,000 clones, roughly 70% seen only once; the top ten take 15%. This specimen consisted of PBMCs, obtained after 24 months of ibrutinib treatment. These TCRs come from a human donor with chronic lymphocytic leukemia. CDR3s include the opening cysteine and the closing phenylalanine or tryptophan. A D gene is named only where the DNA matches it firmly. Clone size is stated in some rows and not others, as once, few, many or a class when expanded.

D: .; J: TRBJ2-5; size: once; V: TRBV2; CDR3: CASSPGHFEETQYF; DNA: TGTGCCAGCAGTCCGGGACACTTCGAGGAGACCCAGTACTTC
D: TRBD1; J: TRBJ1-1; size: .; V: TRBV29-1; CDR3: CSVAGQGGSTEAFF; DNA: TGCAGCGTGGCAGGACAGGGTGGGAGCACTGAAGCTTTCTTT
D: TRBD1; J: TRBJ2-2; size: .; V: TRBV28; CDR3: CASSMDRPPGELFF; DNA: TGTGCCAGCAGTATGGACAGGCCTCCTGGGGAGCTGTTTTTT
D: .; J: TRBJ2-7; size: .; V: TRBV7-6; CDR3: CASSSRGSYEQYF; DNA: TGTGCCAGCAGCTCCAGGGGCTCCTACGAGCAGTACTTC
D: .; J: TRBJ1-5; size: .; V: TRBV7-9; CDR3: CASSPEGRAGQPQHF; DNA: TGTGCCAGCAGCCCTGAAGGACGGGCCGGTCAGCCCCAGCATTTT
D: TRBD1; J: TRBJ1-1; size: .; V: TRBV6-1; CDR3: CASSDEEDRGVETEAFF; DNA: TGTGCCAGCAGTGATGAGGAGGACAGGGGGGTTGAAACTGAAGCTTTCTTT
D: TRBD2; J: TRBJ2-1; size: .; V: TRBV5-1; CDR3: CASSLTSGRFLEQFF; DNA: TGCGCCAGCAGCTTGACTAGCGGGAGGTTTCTTGAGCAGTTCTTC
D: .; J: TRBJ1-1; size: .; V: TRBV28; CDR3: CASSFAYEGATEAFF; DNA: TGTGCCAGCAGTTTCGCATACGAGGGAGCCACTGAAGCTTTCTTT
D: TRBD1; J: TRBJ2-7; size: .; V: TRBV6-1; CDR3: CASSELWTGWAYEQYF; DNA: TGTGCCAGCAGTGAATTATGGACAGGGTGGGCCTACGAGCAGTACTTC
D: .; J: TRBJ2-7; size: .; V: TRBV18; CDR3: CASSPPSPVRGREQYF; DNA: TGTGCCAGCTCACCACCGAGCCCTGTCAGGGGACGGGAGCAGTACTTC
D: TRBD2; J: TRBJ2-3; size: .; V: TRBV7-3; CDR3: CASRGGRSDTQYF; DNA: TGTGCCAGCAGAGGCGGGAGGTCAGATACGCAGTATTTT
D: .; J: TRBJ2-7; size: .; V: TRBV7-9; CDR3: CASSYSGLLGEQYF; DNA: TGTGCCAGCAGCTATTCCGGTCTGTTGGGCGAGCAGTACTTC
D: TRBD1; J: TRBJ2-3; size: .; V: TRBV28; CDR3: CASSSQGTDTQYF; DNA: TGTGCCAGCAGTTCACAGGGGACAGATACGCAGTATTTT
D: .; J: TRBJ2-7; size: .; V: TRBV6-5; CDR3: CASSYGPGGEQYF; DNA: TGTGCCAGCAGTTACGGGCCTGGGGGCGAGCAGTACTTC
D: .; J: TRBJ2-1; size: few; V: TRBV28; CDR3: CAIGDYNEQFF; DNA: TGTGCCATCGGGGACTACAATGAGCAGTTCTTC
D: TRBD2; J: TRBJ2-5; size: .; V: TRBV2; CDR3: CARGLAAQETQYF; DNA: TGTGCCAGGGGACTAGCGGCCCAAGAGACCCAGTACTTC
D: .; J: TRBJ1-1; size: .; V: TRBV19; CDR3: CASTGPSRSLNTEAFF; DNA: TGTGCCTCAACTGGACCGTCACGATCACTGAACACTGAAGCTTTCTTT
D: .; J: TRBJ2-2; size: .; V: TRBV28; CDR3: CASRQQDRVGTGELFF; DNA: TGTGCCAGCAGACAGCAGGACCGGGTGGGCACCGGGGAGCTGTTTTTT